The next 17 T cell receptor beta chains were all read from a single sample in a study of blood T cell repertoires in COVID-19. Assay: immunoSEQ multiplex PCR; the TCRdb copy retains only in-frame clones and omits some. The sample has 120,000 or so clones, almost 80% seen once. The sample was peripheral blood. These receptors all stem from a human donor in a cohort sampled during active COVID-19.

This sequence joins TRBV11-2 and TRBJ1-2, with a weak D call TRBD1 (6 bases). CDR1 and CDR2 from the germline V gene are SGHAT and FQNNGV. Deletions cut 3 bases from V and 4 bases from J, with 9 bases between. This CDR3 has 13 residues. The CDR3 nucleotides read TGTGCCAGCAGCTTGGGACAACTCTATGGCTACACCTTC. Its translation: CASSLGQLYGYTF.

This clone was seen once. The V call is TRBV2, the J call TRBJ2-2; D perhaps matches TRBD2 (6 bases). Germline-derived CDR1 and CDR2 are SNHLY and FYNNEI. The CDR3 has 15 residues. The V and J ends lost 10 bases and 0 bases respectively, with 15 bases between them. The CDR3 spells CATKRGNANTGELFF. The DNA for the CDR3 is TGTGCCACCAAACGGGGGAACGCGAACACCGGGGAGCTGTTTTTT. Looking up the rest from reference TRBV2 and TRBJ2-2 gives the full variable domain: EPEVTQTPSHQVTQMGQEVILRCVPISNHLYFYWYRQILGQKVEFLVSFYNNEISEKSEIFDDQFSVERPDGSNFTLKIRSTKLEDSAMYFCATKRGNANTGELFFGEGSRLTVL.

This clone was detected a few times. The rearrangement joins TRBV11-3 to TRBJ1-5, with D unclear. The CDR3 covers 12 residues. The V gene lost 3 bases and the J gene lost 5 bases, with 5 bases spanning the gap. CDR1 SGHNT and CDR2 YENEEA come from the germline V gene. CDR3 amino acids: CASSFYYQPQHF. DNA for the CDR3: TGTGCCAGCAGCTTTTATTATCAGCCCCAGCATTTT.

The J gene is TRBJ1-5, the V gene TRBV5-1; a weak D match, TRBD1 (6 bases). Germline CDR1 SGHRS, CDR2 YFSETQ. Trimming cost V 3 bases and J 7 bases, with 14 bases left between them. The CDR3 totals 14 residues. The CDR3 loop reads CASSWRGAGQPQHF. In DNA, the CDR3 is TGCGCCAGCAGCTGGCGGGGGGCCGGACAGCCCCAGCATTTT.

J is TRBJ1-5 and V is TRBV19, with D perhaps TRBD1 (6 bases). The CDR3 has 13 amino acids. In germline, CDR1 is LNHDA, CDR2 SQIVND (reference sequence). Between the trimmed V and J ends, which lost 6 bases and 7 bases, there was a span of 13 bases. The CDR3 loop reads CASSTGILQPQHF. The DNA for the CDR3 is TGTGCCAGTAGCACAGGGATTCTGCAGCCCCAGCATTTT.

This clone was seen more than once but under ten times. V gene TRBV6-5 combines with J gene TRBJ1-6; 7 bases agree with TRBD1. Germline trimming cut 6 bases from V and 7 bases from J; bases unmatched to any gene: 6. CDR3 length: 14 amino acids. The germline V gene has CDR1 MNHEY and CDR2 SVGAGI. CDR3 sequence reads: CASRPGQRNSPLHF. CDR3 DNA sequence: TGTGCCAGCAGACCGGGACAGAGGAATTCACCCCTCCACTTT.

V is TRBV6-2 or TRBV6-3 and J is TRBJ1-1; TRBD1 is a possible D gene (5 bases). The CDR3 has 15 amino acids. Germline V lookup: CDR1 MNHEY, CDR2 SVGEGT. V lost 4 bases to trimming and J lost 1 base, with 13 bases between them. In DNA form, the CDR3 reads TGTGCCAGCAGTTCCCGCGGGGGGAGGAACACTGAAGCTTTCTTT. It yields the protein CASSSRGGRNTEAFF.

V gene TRBV9 combines with J gene TRBJ1-5; 9 bases fit TRBD1. V shed 8 bases, J shed 7 bases, and the junction held 4 bases outside the gene matches. This CDR3 is built from 12 residues. Germline V gene lookup returns CDR1 SGDLS and CDR2 YYNGEE. The CDR3 nucleotides are TGTGCCAGAAACAGGGGGCGGCAGCCCCAGCATTTT. Protein sequence: CARNRGRQPQHF.

This clone was detected a few times. The rearrangement links TRBV28 to TRBJ1-4; 10 bases align to TRBD1. There are 14 residues in the CDR3. Germline V gene lookup returns CDR1 MDHEN and CDR2 SYDVKM. V shed 5 bases and J 8 bases; nucleotides not matched to a gene: 5. CDR3 protein: CASSPGQGSEKLFF. In nucleotides, the CDR3 is TGTGCCAGCAGTCCGGGACAGGGGTCGGAAAAACTGTTTTTT. Combining the CDR3 with reference TRBV28 and TRBJ1-4 gives the whole variable domain DVKVTQSSRYLVKRTGEKVFLECVQDMDHENMFWYRQDPGLGLRLIYFSYDVKMKEKGDIPEGYSVSREKKERFSLILESASTNQTSMYLCASSPGQGSEKLFFGSGTQLSVL.

The V gene is TRBV28, the J gene TRBJ2-3, with a possible D match to TRBD2 (6 bases). CDR1 is MDHEN, CDR2 SYDVKM, per germline. Trimming took off 2 bases at V and 6 bases at J, with 18 bases between the two ends. This CDR3 spans 16 amino acids. Here the CDR3 DNA reads TGTGCCAGCAGTTTAGCTCCGGGACTTCTGGGGGATACGCAGTATTTT. It is translated as CASSLAPGLLGDTQYF.

The chain joins TRBV11-2 to TRBJ2-1; the match to TRBD2 covers 7 bases. Germline CDR1 SGHAT, CDR2 FQNNGV. The junction had 9 bases not matched to a gene; V was cut back by 4 bases and J by 3 bases. The CDR3 is 16 residues long. The CDR3 loop is CASSSRLAPLYNEQFF. The CDR3 nucleotides read TGTGCCAGCAGCTCGAGACTAGCACCTCTCTACAATGAGCAGTTCTTC. Combining the CDR3 with reference TRBV11-2 and TRBJ2-1 gives the whole variable domain EAGVAQSPRYKIIEKRQSVAFWCNPISGHATLYWYQQILGQGPKLLIQFQNNGVVDDSQLPKDRFSAERLKGVDSTLKIQPAKLEDSAVYLCASSSRLAPLYNEQFFGPGTRLTVL.

This clone was detected a few times. The CDR3: CAWSSGTGLGGYTF. DNA of the CDR3: TGTGCCTGGAGTTCCGGGACAGGGTTAGGAGGCTACACCTTC. This chain links TRBV30 with TRBJ1-2; TRBD1 matches 9 bases. The J segment lost 8 bases and the V segment lost 2 bases, leaving 9 bases of the junction unmatched. The CDR3 covers 14 residues. Germline V gives CDR1 GTSNPN, CDR2 SVGIG (reference sequence).

This clone was seen a handful of times. The chain has TRBV7-9 and TRBJ2-3, with D possibly matching TRBD1 (6 bases). CDR3 length: 16 residues. V lost 5 bases to trimming and J lost 0 bases, with 15 bases between them. Germline V gives CDR1 SEHNR, CDR2 FQNEAQ (reference sequence). Here the CDR3 reads CASSAITGISTDTQYF. CDR3 in DNA: TGTGCCAGCAGCGCAATAACAGGGATCAGCACAGATACGCAGTATTTT. The entire variable domain, with the rest obtained from reference TRBV7-9 and TRBJ2-3, is as follows: DTGVSQNPRHKITKRGQNVTFRCDPISEHNRLYWYRQTLGQGPEFLTYFQNEAQLEKSRLLSDRFSAERPKGSFSTLEIQRTEQGDSAMYLCASSAITGISTDTQYFGPGTRLTVL.

This chain connects TRBV7-3 to TRBJ2-3; the match to TRBD2 covers 8 bases. V dropped 6 bases and J dropped 2; count of bases not matched to a gene: 7. Germline V gene data show CDR1 as SGHTA and CDR2 as FQGTGA. The CDR3 covers 15 residues. CDR3 loop: CASSRAGLVTDTQYF. CDR3 in DNA: TGTGCCAGCAGTCGGGCGGGACTAGTCACAGATACGCAGTATTTT.

This clone has a handful of counts. This CDR3 reads CASSYNGQGNQPQHF. CDR3 coding DNA: TGTGCCAGCAGTTACAACGGGCAGGGGAACCAGCCCCAGCATTTT. V gene TRBV6-5 combines with J gene TRBJ1-5; D perhaps matches TRBD1 (6 bases). Germline V gene lookup returns CDR1 MNHEY and CDR2 SVGAGI. Trimming took 2 bases from V and 7 from J, leaving 15 bases between them. This CDR3 spans 15 amino acids.

This clone was counted between two and nine times. The chain uses TRBV2 and TRBJ2-5; D is possibly TRBD2 (6 bases). Trimming took off 7 bases at V and 2 bases at J, with 17 bases between the two ends. This CDR3 contains 15 residues. Germline V CDR1 and CDR2: SNHLY, FYNNEI. The CDR3 coding sequence is TGTGCCAGCACCCCGGGGACTTCGAAACAAGAGACCCAGTACTTC. Protein: CASTPGTSKQETQYF. The full variable domain, rest sourced from reference TRBV2 and TRBJ2-5, is EPEVTQTPSHQVTQMGQEVILRCVPISNHLYFYWYRQILGQKVEFLVSFYNNEISEKSEIFDDQFSVERPDGSNFTLKIRSTKLEDSAMYFCASTPGTSKQETQYFGPGTRLLVL.

The chain combines TRBV19 with TRBJ2-5; no definite D call. The V end lost 2 bases, the J end lost 2 bases, and 12 bases lay between the germline ends. CDR1 and CDR2 from the germline V gene are LNHDA and SQIVND (reference sequence). This CDR3 comprises 15 residues. The CDR3 reads CASSISHTEQETQYF. CDR3 coding DNA: TGTGCCAGTAGTATATCCCATACTGAACAAGAGACCCAGTACTTC. Full variable domain (remainder filled in from reference TRBV19 and TRBJ2-5): DGGITQSPKYLFRKEGQNVTLSCEQNLNHDAMYWYRQDPGQGLRLIYYSQIVNDFQKGDIAEGYSVSREKKESFPLTVTSAQKNPTAFYLCASSISHTEQETQYFGPGTRLLVL.